This T cell receptor beta chain appears in the sequencing data of a study of long-term antiretroviral therapy in people with HIV. Study results and limitations: The study found that diversity rose after ART but stayed below transplant donor controls.

CDR3 size: 12 residues. V was cut by 5 bases and J by 0 bases, with 4 bases left in between. Germline loops: CDR1 SGHVS, CDR2 FQNEAQ. Assay version v3.0 of immunoSEQ was used, and it was run at survey level. The target of sequencing was about 35,000-50,000 T-cell genomes per sample. Measured with immunoSEQ multiplex PCR; TCRdb has only the in-frame clones, and not every one. Of roughly 25,000 clones detected, roughly 77% appear once; the ten largest clones hold 4.5% to 5.5%. Comments on this clone: Its antigen is not identified.

The TCR comes from a woman in her forties with HIV. This sample comprised unsorted PBMCs, obtained 0.5 years after starting antiretroviral therapy. J is TRBJ1-1 and V is TRBV7-8; the D is unclear. The CDR3 sequence is CASSQVNTEAFF. DNA for the CDR3: TGTGCCAGCAGCCAGGTGAACACTGAAGCTTTCTTT.